Presented here are 28 T cell receptor beta chains from one specimen sequenced in a study of blood T cell repertoires in COVID-19. Using immunoSEQ multiplex PCR, the repertoire was profiled, and TCRdb retains in-frame clones only, with some absent. The sample holds roughly 160,000 clones, more than 70% seen once. The sequenced sample consisted of peripheral blood. These TCRs come from a middle-aged man with active or convalescent COVID-19.

The genes are TRBV5-1 and TRBJ2-1; 10 bases align to TRBD2. V was pared by 7 bases and J by 9 bases, with 10 bases of the junction left unmatched. Germline V gene lookup returns CDR1 SGHRS and CDR2 YFSETQ. There are 14 residues in the CDR3. This CDR3 is CASGRASGSLEQFF. In DNA, the CDR3 is TGCGCCAGCGGGAGGGCTAGCGGGAGTCTTGAGCAGTTCTTC.

This clone came up a few times. This chain connects TRBV18 to TRBJ1-1, with D maybe TRBD1 (5 bases). Germline CDR1 is KGHSH and CDR2 is LQKENI. The CDR3 contains 14 residues. Deletions cut 4 bases from V and 3 bases from J, with 12 bases between. Here the CDR3 DNA reads TGTGCCAGCTCACGCCGACAGTTCGACACTGAAGCTTTCTTT. Amino acid sequence: CASSRRQFDTEAFF.

CDR3 nucleotides: TGTGCCAGCAGTTACAACCAACCCCGTCGGGATACGCAGTATTTT. Translation: CASSYNQPRRDTQYF. The chain links TRBV6-5 to TRBJ2-3; D unclear. The CDR3 is 15 residues long. Germline values: CDR1 MNHEY, CDR2 SVGAGI. Deletions cut 2 bases from V and 6 bases from J, with 15 bases between.

The J gene is TRBJ2-1, the V gene TRBV7-8; 14 bases match TRBD2. The CDR3 spans 17 residues. With V trimmed by 5 bases and J by 2 bases, 5 bases remained unmatched. The V gene's germline CDR1 is SGHVS and CDR2 FQNEAQ. CDR3 in DNA: TGTGCCAGCAGCACGGGACTAGCGGGAGTCCCCTACAATGAGCAGTTCTTC. Its protein is CASSTGLAGVPYNEQFF. Full variable domain (rest looked up from reference TRBV7-8 and TRBJ2-1): GAGVSQSPRYKVAKRGQDVALRCDPISGHVSLFWYQQALGQGPEFLTYFQNEAQLDKSGLPSDRFFAERPEGSVSTLKIQRTQQEDSAVYLCASSTGLAGVPYNEQFFGPGTRLTVL.

The chain links TRBV6-5 to TRBJ2-1; no clear D. Germline assignment: CDR1 MNHEY and CDR2 SVGAGI. V was cut by 6 bases and J by 5 bases, with 11 bases left in between. This CDR3 contains 13 residues. CDR3 DNA: TGTGCCAGCAGCCGCCTCAGGAACAATGAGCAGTTCTTC. The encoded protein is CASSRLRNNEQFF.

With regard to this clone: Additional DNA sequences in this sample encode the identical CDR3. The chain recombines TRBV19 with TRBJ1-1, with D uncertain. V was cut by 3 bases and J by 1 base, with 6 bases left in between. The germline V gene has CDR1 LNHDA and CDR2 SQIVND (reference sequence). This CDR3 is 13 amino acids long. The CDR3 is CASSISRNTEAFF. The CDR3 bases are TGTGCCAGTAGTATCTCGAGGAACACTGAAGCTTTCTTT. The whole variable domain, filled in from reference TRBV19 and TRBJ1-1, reads DGGITQSPKYLFRKEGQNVTLSCEQNLNHDAMYWYRQDPGQGLRLIYYSQIVNDFQKGDIAEGYSVSREKKESFPLTVTSAQKNPTAFYLCASSISRNTEAFFGQGTRLTVV.

This clone was counted a single time. The V gene is TRBV24-1, the J gene TRBJ1-4, with D possibly being TRBD1 (6 bases). Trimming left V 4 bases short and J 10 bases short, with 24 bases between. Germline CDR1 KGHDR, CDR2 SFDVKD. This CDR3 is 17 amino acids long. As DNA, the CDR3 is TGTGCCACCAGTGACCCTCACAGGGCCTGCCCCGATGGAAAACTGTTTTTT. Its protein product is CATSDPHRACPDGKLFF.

CDR3 sequence: CASSLMGGRGSEQYF. DNA of the CDR3: TGTGCCAGCAGCTTAATGGGTGGGAGAGGGAGCGAGCAGTACTTC. The chain employs TRBV7-3 and TRBJ2-7; possible D gene TRBD2, 5 bases. Germline values: CDR1 SGHTA, CDR2 FQGTGA. Trimming shortened V by 1 base and J by 6 bases, and 16 bases separated the two germline ends. This CDR3 comprises 15 residues.

The CDR3 protein is CASSLVFGQKPYEQYF. Here the CDR3 DNA reads TGTGCCAGCAGCTTGGTTTTCGGACAGAAACCCTACGAGCAGTACTTC. The chain recombines TRBV5-5 with TRBJ2-7; possibly TRBD1 for D (6 bases). Germline CDR1 reads SGHKS; CDR2 reads YYEKEE (reference sequence). The CDR3 loop spans 16 amino acids. V lost 0 bases, J lost 2 bases, and 15 bases lay in between.

V is TRBV14 and J is TRBJ1-2; D is uncertain. The V gene lost 0 bases and the J gene lost 5 bases, with 13 bases spanning the gap. The length of the CDR3 is 15 residues. Germline lookup yields CDR1 SGHDN and CDR2 FVKESK. This chain's CDR3 is CASSQDFARSYGYTF. The DNA for the CDR3 is TGTGCCAGCAGCCAAGATTTCGCTAGATCTTATGGCTACACCTTC.

Concerning this clone: An end of the junction does not agree with germline; a read error may underlie this. The chain combines TRBV7-7 with TRBJ2-1; 10 nucleotides agree with TRBD2. Germline values: CDR1 SSHAT, CDR2 FNYEAQ (reference sequence). The CDR3 is 15 amino acids. CDR3 region: CASSLLSGGASEQFF. CDR3 sequence (DNA): TGTGCTAGCAGCTTACTCAGCGGGGGGGCGAGTGAGCAGTTCTTC.

The chain is built from TRBV19 and TRBJ1-5; 9 nucleotides agree with TRBD1. Unmatched junction bases numbered 8, after V lost 4 bases and J lost 1 base. CDR3 size: 17 residues. From germline, CDR1 is LNHDA and CDR2 SQIVND (reference sequence). CDR3 in DNA: TGTGCCAGTAGTACAAATACAGGGGGCGTAAGCAATCAGCCCCAGCATTTT. Its translation: CASSTNTGGVSNQPQHF.

The rearrangement joins TRBV25-1 to TRBJ2-5; D is unresolved. Trimming cost V 3 bases and J 1 base, with 6 bases left between them. The CDR3 loop spans 13 amino acids. Looked up from germline, CDR1 is MGHDK and CDR2 is SYGVNS. The CDR3 sequence: CASSESLQETQYF. DNA of the CDR3: TGTGCCAGCAGTGAGTCTCTCCAAGAGACCCAGTACTTC.

The chain uses TRBV24-1 and TRBJ2-1, with TRBD1 matching 9 bases. The CDR3 sequence is 15 residues long. Germline CDR1 KGHDR, CDR2 SFDVKD. The V gene end was trimmed by 3 bases and the J gene end by 7 bases; junction bases not matched to a gene: 6. CDR3 residues: CATSDPGTGRNEQFF. The CDR3 DNA reads as TGTGCCACCAGTGATCCCGGGACAGGGAGGAATGAGCAGTTCTTC.

The chain uses TRBV24-1 and TRBJ2-3; a possible D gene is TRBD2 (6 bases). This CDR3 is built from 16 residues. Germline V gives CDR1 KGHDR, CDR2 SFDVKD. The V end was cut by 3 bases, the J end by 2 bases, with 14 bases between. CDR3: CATSDRKEGNTDTQYF. In DNA, the CDR3 is TGTGCCACCAGTGATCGGAAGGAGGGGAACACAGATACGCAGTATTTT.

The CDR3 bases are TGTGCCAGCAGCCAATACAGGGGAGGGAACACTGAAGCTTTCTTT. Residues: CASSQYRGGNTEAFF. The gene calls are TRBV3-1 (or the pseudogene TRBV3-2) and TRBJ1-1; 7 bases match TRBD1. The ends lost 2 bases at V and 1 base at J; junction bases unmatched: 4. The length of the CDR3 is 15 residues. The germline CDR1 and CDR2 sequences are LGHDT and YNNKEL (reference sequence).

This clone occurred a few times. The rearrangement joins TRBV3-1 (or the pseudogene TRBV3-2) to TRBJ1-4; tentatively, D is TRBD1 (5 bases). Germline-derived CDR1 and CDR2 are LGHDT and YNNKEL (reference sequence). The length of the CDR3 is 17 residues. Trimming stripped 4 bases from V and 8 bases from J, with 23 bases between. The CDR3 spells CASSPGGWRAPIEKLFF. For the CDR3, the DNA is TGTGCCAGCAGCCCCGGGGGGTGGAGGGCTCCCATCGAAAAACTGTTTTTT.

The J gene is TRBJ1-1, the V gene TRBV6-2 or TRBV6-3; unclear D gene. Between the trimmed V and J ends, which lost 4 bases and 0 bases, there was a span of 9 bases. This CDR3 spans 14 amino acids. Germline assignment: CDR1 MNHEY and CDR2 SVGEGT. In DNA form, the CDR3 reads TGTGCCAGCAGTTTTGGGCTTCTGAACACTGAAGCTTTCTTT. It yields the protein CASSFGLLNTEAFF.

This clone has just one count. The CDR3 is CASSQVTGNSYNEQFF. For the CDR3, the DNA is TGTGCCAGCAGCCAAGTGACAGGGAACTCCTACAATGAGCAGTTCTTC. This chain connects TRBV14 to TRBJ2-1; 7 bases line up with TRBD1. This CDR3 comprises 16 residues. J gave up 0 bases and V 1 base, and 3 bases lay outside the gene matches. Germline V CDR1 and CDR2: SGHDN, FVKESK.

This rearrangement joins TRBV3-1 (or the pseudogene TRBV3-2) to TRBJ2-1, with 10 bases aligning to TRBD1. Germline V gene sequence: CDR1 LGHDT, CDR2 YNNKEL (reference sequence). V lost 7 bases to trimming and J lost 7 bases; unmatched junction nucleotides: 7. CDR3 length: 14 amino acids. The CDR3 loop is CASNRGQGTNEQFF. CDR3 bases: TGTGCCAGCAACCGGGGACAGGGGACTAATGAGCAGTTCTTC.

The rearrangement joins TRBV11-2 to TRBJ1-2; D is unclear. Germline CDR1 is SGHAT and CDR2 is FQNNGV. The CDR3 covers 13 residues. With 5 bases removed from V and 1 base from J, the gap between germline ends came to 8 bases. This chain's CDR3 is CASSRGVNYGYTF. For the CDR3, the DNA is TGTGCCAGCAGCCGCGGAGTTAACTATGGCTACACCTTC. The variable domain in full, with the rest retrieved from reference TRBV11-2 and TRBJ1-2, is EAGVAQSPRYKIIEKRQSVAFWCNPISGHATLYWYQQILGQGPKLLIQFQNNGVVDDSQLPKDRFSAERLKGVDSTLKIQPAKLEDSAVYLCASSRGVNYGYTFGSGTRLTVV.

As concerns this clone: One end of the junction is discordant with germline, which a read error may explain. This rearrangement joins TRBV7-7 to TRBJ2-5; D is possibly TRBD1 (6 bases). The CDR3 loop spans 13 amino acids. Germline lookup yields CDR1 SSHAT and CDR2 FNYEAQ (reference sequence). In DNA, the CDR3 is TGTGCTAGCAGCTACGACAGGACAGAGACCCAGTACTTC. Protein product: CASSYDRTETQYF.

V usage is TRBV24-1 and J usage is TRBJ2-2; D is unresolved. This CDR3 is 15 amino acids long. In germline, CDR1 is KGHDR, CDR2 SFDVKD. Trimming pared 0 bases from V and 2 bases from J, leaving 6 bases between. CDR3 amino acids: CATSDLVRNTGELFF. CDR3 nucleotides: TGTGCCACCAGTGATTTGGTCAGAAACACCGGGGAGCTGTTTTTT.

The chain employs TRBV19 and TRBJ1-1; 12 bases are a match to TRBD1. V lost 3 bases to trimming and J lost 6 bases; unmatched junction nucleotides: 5. CDR1 and CDR2 from the germline V gene are LNHDA and SQIVND (reference sequence). The CDR3 is 15 amino acids. This chain's CDR3 is CASSMGTGGVAEAFF. As DNA, the CDR3 is TGTGCCAGTAGTATGGGGACAGGGGGCGTCGCTGAAGCTTTCTTT.

The genes are TRBV29-1 and TRBJ1-2; D uncertain. Trimming pared 5 bases from V and 8 bases from J, leaving 12 bases between. Germline CDR1 is SQVTM and CDR2 is ANQGSEA. This CDR3 has 11 residues. The CDR3 here is CSVSGVDGYTF. The CDR3 DNA reads TGCAGCGTTTCCGGGGTCGACGGCTACACCTTC.

V gene TRBV2 combines with J gene TRBJ1-1; unclear D gene. This CDR3 is built from 13 residues. The germline gives CDR1 SNHLY, CDR2 FYNNEI. Between the trimmed V and J ends, which lost 7 bases and 0 bases, there was a span of 9 bases. In DNA form, the CDR3 reads TGTGCCAGCAAAAGCTACCTGAACACTGAAGCTTTCTTT. It translates to CASKSYLNTEAFF.

The CDR3 loop is CASSQEGTGGFGNTIYF. CDR3 in DNA: TGCGCCAGCAGCCAAGAAGGGACAGGGGGCTTTGGAAACACCATATATTTT. The J gene is TRBJ1-3, the V gene TRBV4-1; TRBD1 agrees at 12 bases. CDR3 length equals 17 residues. Losses at the gene ends were 0 bases for V and 3 bases for J; bases not matched to a gene: 3. CDR1 is MGHRA, CDR2 YSYEKL, per germline.

The genes are TRBV28 and TRBJ1-2; D call uncertain. The CDR3 runs 13 residues. Trimming pared 8 bases from V and 0 bases from J, leaving 10 bases between. Germline V CDR1 and CDR2: MDHEN, SYDVKM. The CDR3 here is CASCLGANYGYTF. CDR3 nucleotides: TGTGCCAGCTGTCTTGGAGCTAACTATGGCTACACCTTC.